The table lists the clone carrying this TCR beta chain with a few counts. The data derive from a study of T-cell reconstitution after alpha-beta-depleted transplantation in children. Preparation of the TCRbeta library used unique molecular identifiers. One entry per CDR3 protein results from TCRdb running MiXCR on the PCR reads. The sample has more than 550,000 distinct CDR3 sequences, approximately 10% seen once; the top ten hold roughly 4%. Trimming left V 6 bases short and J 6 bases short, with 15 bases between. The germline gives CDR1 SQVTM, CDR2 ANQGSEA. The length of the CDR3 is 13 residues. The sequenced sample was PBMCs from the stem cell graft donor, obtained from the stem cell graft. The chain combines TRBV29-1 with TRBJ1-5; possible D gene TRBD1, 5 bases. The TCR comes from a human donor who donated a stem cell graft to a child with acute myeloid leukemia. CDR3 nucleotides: TGCAGCGTCGCTGATAGGGGCGGTCAGCCCCAGCATTTT. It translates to CSVADRGGQPQHF. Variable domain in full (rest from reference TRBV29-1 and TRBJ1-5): SAVISQKPSRDICQRGTSLTIQCQVDSQVTMMFWYRQQPGQSLTLIATANQGSEATYESGFVIDKFPISRPNLTFSTLTVSNMSPEDSSIYLCSVADRGGQPQHFGDGTRLSIL.